The clone carrying this T cell receptor beta chain was counted between two and nine times. This entry is derived from a study of blood T cell repertoires in COVID-19. As for the study in general: Spain, Italy and the United States supplied samples that represented acute and convalescent COVID-19.

CDR3 length: 14 residues. Trimming cost V 1 base and J 3 bases, with 9 bases left between them. Looked up from germline, CDR1 is LNHDA and CDR2 is SQIVND (reference sequence). Some clones are missing from TCRdb's copy, which holds only in-frame ones; the method was immunoSEQ multiplex PCR. Among about 150,000 clones listed, about 85% were seen once. Sequencing was carried out using peripheral blood. The rearrangement links TRBV19 to TRBJ1-1, with D possibly matching TRBD1 (5 bases). The TCR comes from a woman aged 65 to 85 with COVID-19, enrolled during active disease. CDR3: CASSIGGEDTEAFF. The CDR3 DNA sequence: TGTGCCAGTAGTATAGGAGGGGAGGACACTGAAGCTTTCTTT.